This T cell receptor beta chain is from a study of cytomegalovirus exposure and HLA in healthy donors. In the PCR, 60 Vbeta and 13 Jbeta primers were used. Profiling relied on immunoSEQ multiplex PCR, and the TCRdb table lists in-frame clones only, not all of them. The sample includes about 140,000 clones, 75% to 85% of them seen just once. Overall study findings and caveats: Analysis performed later showed TCR beta chains linked to HLA being more clonally expanded than equally common others. TCR sequences were mostly rare, though some public TCRs occurred in many donors. As a later analysis revealed, the rate of TCR association differed by HLA locus, with DRB1 most and HLA-C fewest.

Concerning this clone itself: As yet, its antigen is unknown.

Trimming removed 7 bases from V and 6 bases from J; junction bases left unmatched: 10. Germline V gene sequence: CDR1 MGHDK, CDR2 SYGVNS. The CDR3 runs 15 residues. The TCR sequence derives from a female donor in good health and CMV-seronegative. Sequences were obtained from PBMCs. The genes are TRBV25-1 and TRBJ1-4; TRBD1 agrees at 8 bases. The CDR3 sequence: CASTHTGGADEKLFF. The CDR3 coding sequence is TGTGCCAGCACCCATACAGGGGGGGCGGATGAAAAACTGTTTTTT.